This T cell receptor (beta chain) was recovered during a study of T cell responses to AZD1222 COVID-19 vaccine. General study results and limits: Seropositive at baseline were only 5 or 6 AZD1222 recipients.

The trim removed 6 bases at V and 4 bases at J, leaving 7 bases unmatched. This CDR3 has 15 amino acids. Germline V CDR1 and CDR2: LGHDT, YNNKEL (reference sequence). Second-dose intervals near 4 or 12 weeks were combined. TCRdb keeps only in-frame clones here, not all; method: immunoSEQ multiplex PCR. The profile shows about 81,000 clones, around 83% of them singletons. As regards this clone: Its target is not known.

The receptor was isolated from an adult who received the AZD1222 COVID-19 vaccine. The specimen comprised peripheral blood, sampled 28 days after the second AZD1222 dose. This chain joins TRBV3-1 (or the pseudogene TRBV3-2) and TRBJ1-1; 11 nucleotides agree with TRBD1. CDR3 in DNA: TGTGCCAGCAGACAGCCGGGGACAGGGGGCACTGAAGCTTTCTTT. Protein: CASRQPGTGGTEAFF.